What follows are 18 T cell receptor beta chains derived from one specimen sequenced in a study of lymphopenia after photon versus proton radiotherapy. TCRdb's copy holds only in-frame clones and misses some; the assay was immunoSEQ multiplex PCR. The table lists approximately 45,000 clones, around 86% of them singletons. The specimen was peripheral blood, collected from a patient treated with photon-based radiotherapy. Receptors were obtained from a man in his forties with gastric cancer.

This chain uses TRBV6-6 with TRBJ1-2, with D hard to call. The CDR3 is 11 amino acids. The V end lost 7 bases, the J end lost 5 bases, and 8 bases lay between the germline ends. CDR1 and CDR2 from the germline V gene are MNHNY and SVGAGI (reference sequence). The CDR3 here is CASKREYGYTF. The CDR3 coding sequence is TGTGCCAGCAAACGGGAGTATGGCTACACCTTC.

The chain employs TRBV28 and TRBJ1-2, with 10 nucleotides matching TRBD1. J lost 8 bases, V lost 3 bases, and 15 bases had no gene match. The CDR3 contains 17 residues. Germline V CDR1 and CDR2: MDHEN, SYDVKM. In nucleotides, the CDR3 is TGTGCCAGCAGTTTGTCTACGCTGGGACAGGGGTTGCAGGGCTACACCTTC. Translation: CASSLSTLGQGLQGYTF.

The rearrangement joins TRBV29-1 to TRBJ1-1; possibly TRBD1 for D (6 bases). CDR1 and CDR2 from the germline V gene are SQVTM and ANQGSEA. The CDR3 spans 15 residues. The V gene lost 3 bases and the J gene lost 4 bases, with 18 bases spanning the gap. The CDR3 DNA is TGCAGCGTTGACGGGACACCTACTCGGGGCACTGAAGCTTTCTTT. This translates into CSVDGTPTRGTEAFF.

The chain carries TRBV19 and TRBJ1-2; possibly TRBD1 for D (5 bases). Trimming left V 6 bases short and J 5 bases short, with 19 bases between. Germline V gene lookup returns CDR1 LNHDA and CDR2 SQIVND (reference sequence). This CDR3 spans 15 amino acids. The CDR3 DNA is TGTGCCAGTAGAATCCTCGGGGGGAGGACATATGGCTACACCTTC. Protein sequence: CASRILGGRTYGYTF.

The sample holds one count of this clone. The genes are TRBV4-3 and TRBJ2-2; D gene unclear. The CDR3 is 16 amino acids. Trimming removed 0 bases at V and 3 bases at J, with 11 bases between. In germline, CDR1 is LGHNA, CDR2 YSLEER. CDR3 sequence reads: CASSQDREAYTGELFF. DNA of the CDR3: TGCGCCAGCAGCCAAGATAGAGAGGCCTACACCGGGGAGCTGTTTTTT.

This sequence joins TRBV5-8 and TRBJ1-1, with 11 bases lining up with TRBD1. The CDR3 contains 13 residues. The germline CDR1 and CDR2 sequences are SGHTS and YDEGEE. V lost 4 bases, J lost 6 bases, and 2 bases stayed unmatched. The CDR3: CASSRTGGSEAFF. Written as DNA, the CDR3 is TGTGCCAGCAGCCGGACAGGGGGCTCTGAAGCTTTCTTT.

This chain joins TRBV6-6 and TRBJ1-4; no firm D call. Trimming took off 2 bases at V and 0 bases at J, with 4 bases between the two ends. This CDR3 comprises 14 residues. The germline V gene has CDR1 MNHNY and CDR2 SVGAGI (reference sequence). The CDR3 reads CASSYGATNEKLFF. Written as DNA, the CDR3 is TGTGCCAGCAGTTACGGGGCAACTAATGAAAAACTGTTTTTT.

The chain couples TRBV5-1 to TRBJ2-3, with TRBD2 matching 12 bases. Trimming cost V 3 bases and J 3 bases; bases outside gene matches: 2. The CDR3 is 15 amino acids. Per the germline V gene, CDR1 is SGHRS and CDR2 is YFSETQ. The CDR3 here is CASSWGTSGTDTQYF. The CDR3 DNA reads as TGCGCCAGCAGCTGGGGGACTAGCGGGACAGATACGCAGTATTTT. The full variable domain, completed using reference TRBV5-1 and TRBJ2-3, is KAGVTQTPRYLIKTRGQQVTLSCSPISGHRSVSWYQQTPGQGLQFLFEYFSETQRNKGNFPGRFSGRQFSNSRSEMNVSTLELGDSALYLCASSWGTSGTDTQYFGPGTRLTVL.

The J gene is TRBJ2-3, the V gene TRBV7-2; D tentatively reads TRBD1 or TRBD2 (6 bases each). The CDR3 totals 14 residues. Germline values: CDR1 SGHTA, CDR2 FQGNSA. V lost 3 bases and J lost 5, with 12 bases in between. The CDR3 DNA reads as TGTGCCAGCAGCTTTTGGGGGGCCGGAGATACGCAGTATTTT. It translates to CASSFWGAGDTQYF. The full variable domain, in which reference TRBV7-2 and TRBJ2-3 provide the parts outside the CDR3, is GAGVSQSPSNKVTEKGKDVELRCDPISGHTALYWYRQSLGQGLEFLIYFQGNSAPDKSGLPSDRFSAERTGGSVSTLTIQRTQQEDSAVYLCASSFWGAGDTQYFGPGTRLTVL.

The genes are TRBV4-1 and TRBJ2-1; unclear D gene. This CDR3 comprises 16 residues. V lost 1 base, J lost 1 base, and 11 bases lay in between. The germline gives CDR1 MGHRA, CDR2 YSYEKL. This CDR3 reads CASSQGSAISYNEQFF. In DNA, the CDR3 is TGCGCCAGCAGCCAAGGATCCGCTATTTCCTACAATGAGCAGTTCTTC.

V is TRBV9 and J is TRBJ1-2; possibly TRBD1 for D (5 bases). This CDR3 contains 14 residues. V shed 7 bases and J shed 6 bases, with 19 bases lying between them. Germline V CDR1 and CDR2: SGDLS, YYNGEE. Written as DNA, the CDR3 is TGTGCCAGCGCCCCCGGGCAGGGACTCGATGGCTACACCTTC. Protein product: CASAPGQGLDGYTF.

This clone is a singleton in its sample. The chain combines TRBV6-6 with TRBJ2-5; possibly TRBD1 for D (5 bases). The CDR3 totals 13 residues. The germline gives CDR1 MNHNY, CDR2 SVGAGI (reference sequence). The V end lost 2 bases, the J end lost 5 bases, and 9 bases lay between the germline ends. CDR3 region: CASSYQGRETQYF. CDR3 DNA sequence: TGTGCCAGCAGTTACCAGGGTAGGGAGACCCAGTACTTC.

J is TRBJ1-5 and V is TRBV19; tentative D call: TRBD1 (6 bases). The CDR3 runs 17 residues. Looked up from germline, CDR1 is LNHDA and CDR2 is SQIVND (reference sequence). V shed 4 bases and J shed 2 bases, with 18 bases lying between them. As DNA, the CDR3 is TGTGCCAGTAGTACTACACAGGGAATAAGGGGCAATCAGCCCCAGCATTTT. As protein: CASSTTQGIRGNQPQHF.

The chain uses TRBV12-5 and TRBJ2-2; 9 nucleotides align to TRBD1. Germline V gene sequence: CDR1 LGHNT, CDR2 FRNRAP. V trimming: 8 bases; J trimming: 5 bases; junction bases outside the gene matches: 9. The CDR3 runs 15 residues. The chain's CDR3 is CASTGGGRRTGELFF. The CDR3 DNA sequence: TGTGCTAGTACAGGGGGCGGACGTAGGACCGGGGAGCTGTTTTTT.

The V and J genes are TRBV23-1 and TRBJ1-2; TRBD1 might be the D (6 bases). TRBV23-1 is recorded as an ORF, its role being uncertain. This CDR3 contains 12 residues. V gave up 2 bases and J gave up 7 bases, with 8 bases separating them. The CDR3 sequence: CASSQTGFGYTF. Written as DNA, the CDR3 is TGCGCCAGCAGTCAAACAGGGTTTGGCTACACCTTC.

The V gene is TRBV19, the J gene TRBJ2-7, with TRBD1 matching 12 bases. The trim removed 4 bases at V and 7 bases at J, leaving 11 bases unmatched. Germline CDR1 is LNHDA and CDR2 is SQIVND (reference sequence). The CDR3 is 16 residues long. The CDR3 DNA sequence: TGTGCCAGTAGTAACCTGCCGGGACAGGGGGCGCGGGAGCAGTACTTC. This codes for CASSNLPGQGAREQYF.

This chain uses TRBV4-1 with TRBJ2-7; D possibly corresponds to TRBD1 (5 bases). This CDR3 comprises 13 residues. The V gene lost 4 bases and the J gene lost 2 bases, with 9 bases spanning the gap. Germline CDR1 reads MGHRA; CDR2 reads YSYEKL. CDR3 sequence reads: CASSLRDTYEQYF. The DNA for the CDR3 is TGCGCCAGCAGCCTCAGGGATACCTACGAGCAGTACTTC.

The rearrangement uses TRBV4-2 and TRBJ2-5, with D hard to call. This CDR3 is built from 15 residues. Germline CDR1 reads LGHNA; CDR2 reads YNFKEQ. V gave up 0 bases and J gave up 4 bases, with 12 bases separating them. CDR3 residues: CASSQDIGRPETQYF. CDR3 in DNA: TGTGCCAGCAGCCAAGATATTGGCCGCCCAGAGACCCAGTACTTC.